A single sample is the source of the 25 T cell receptor beta chains below, sequenced in a study of blood T cell repertoires in COVID-19. Assay used: immunoSEQ multiplex PCR; TCRdb lists only in-frame clones, some missing. Among 70,000 or so clones listed, approximately 80% were seen once. The specimen was peripheral blood. The receptors here all came from a man aged 60 to 75 with COVID-19, enrolled during active disease.

The chain is built from TRBV19 and TRBJ1-2; D is unclear. V lost 8 bases, J lost 4 bases, and 14 bases lay in between. CDR1 and CDR2 from the germline V gene are LNHDA and SQIVND (reference sequence). The CDR3 extends over 13 amino acids. The CDR3: CASLGGGSYGYTF. The CDR3, as DNA: TGTGCCAGTCTCGGAGGAGGGAGCTATGGCTACACCTTC.

The chain recombines TRBV28 with TRBJ2-3; TRBD2 agrees at 8 bases. The CDR3 has 14 amino acids. In germline, CDR1 is MDHEN, CDR2 SYDVKM. J gave up 3 bases and V 2 bases, and 1 base lay outside the gene matches. DNA of the CDR3: TGTGCCAGCAGTTTAGGGACTAGGACAGATACGCAGTATTTT. Its protein product is CASSLGTRTDTQYF.

This chain links TRBV7-9 with TRBJ2-1; 9 bases align to TRBD2. This CDR3 region has 18 residues. The V segment lost 0 bases and the J segment 7 bases; nucleotides outside the gene matches: 13. CDR1 and CDR2 (germline): SEHNR, FQNEAQ (reference sequence). This chain's CDR3 is CASSLARVGSSGKNEQFF. CDR3 in DNA: TGTGCCAGCAGCTTAGCGAGAGTAGGGTCTAGCGGGAAAAATGAGCAGTTCTTC.

The V gene is TRBV14, the J gene TRBJ2-3; 7 bases agree with TRBD1. V gave up 3 bases and J gave up 5 bases; unmatched junction bases: 8. The CDR3 runs to 15 residues. Germline-derived CDR1 and CDR2 are SGHDN and FVKESK. CDR3 DNA: TGTGCCAGCAGCCAGACCAGACAGGGCCAAGATACGCAGTATTTT. It codes for CASSQTRQGQDTQYF. Full variable domain (remainder filled in from reference TRBV14 and TRBJ2-3): EAGVTQFPSHSVIEKGQTVTLRCDPISGHDNLYWYRRVMGKEIKFLLHFVKESKQDESGMPNNRFLAERTGGTYSTLKVQPAELEDSGVYFCASSQTRQGQDTQYFGPGTRLTVL.

In this sample, this clone turned up a few times. The chain uses TRBV19 and TRBJ1-1; D might be TRBD1 (6 bases). Trimming took 9 bases from V and 1 from J, leaving 18 bases between them. The CDR3 loop spans 15 amino acids. CDR1 and CDR2 from the germline V gene are LNHDA and SQIVND (reference sequence). The CDR3 region has the DNA TGTGCCAGCATCAGGGGTTCCCATGCGAACACTGAAGCTTTCTTT. Its protein is CASIRGSHANTEAFF.

The chain recombines TRBV21-1 with TRBJ1-1; the D call of TRBD1 is as the table states it, not checked on the DNA. TRBV21-1 is labeled a pseudogene. The length of the CDR3 is 17 residues. Here the CDR3 DNA reads TGTGCCAGCAGCAAAGAGGAACGGACAGGGGGCTTCACTGAAGCTTTCTTT. Its protein is CASSKEERTGGFTEAFF.

The CDR3 protein is CSVADRGSALHF. The CDR3 DNA sequence: TGCAGCGTTGCAGACAGGGGATCGGCCCTCCACTTT. This chain links TRBV29-1 with TRBJ1-6, with TRBD1 matching over 8 bases. The CDR3 extends over 12 amino acids. Losses at the gene ends were 4 bases for V and 14 bases for J; bases not matched to a gene: 7. Germline V lookup: CDR1 SQVTM, CDR2 ANQGSEA.

This rearrangement joins TRBV11-2 to TRBJ1-1, with D possibly being TRBD1 (6 bases). The CDR3 runs 14 residues. Germline V gives CDR1 SGHAT, CDR2 FQNNGV. Deletions cut 5 bases from V and 1 base from J, with 11 bases between. As DNA, the CDR3 is TGTGCCAGCAGCCCCACAGGGTGGAACACTGAAGCTTTCTTT. Its protein is CASSPTGWNTEAFF.

This sequence joins TRBV20-1 and TRBJ2-5; possible D gene TRBD2, 7 bases. Trimming removed 3 bases at V and 5 bases at J, with 16 bases between. Germline values: CDR1 DFQATT, CDR2 SNEGSKA (reference sequence). The CDR3 is 14 amino acids. This chain's CDR3 is CSASRGAISETQYF. CDR3 DNA sequence: TGCAGTGCTAGTCGGGGGGCCATCTCGGAGACCCAGTACTTC.

The rearrangement links TRBV5-4 to TRBJ2-3; no clear D. Germline values: CDR1 SGHNT, CDR2 YYREEE (reference sequence). The CDR3 is 14 amino acids. Trimming cost V 0 bases and J 0 bases, with 5 bases left between them. The CDR3, as DNA: TGTGCCAGCAGCTTGGGCAGGAGCACAGATACGCAGTATTTT. Its protein is CASSLGRSTDTQYF. Using reference TRBV5-4 and TRBJ2-3 for the parts outside the CDR3, the full variable domain is ETGVTQSPTHLIKTRGQQVTLRCSSQSGHNTVSWYQQALGQGPQFIFQYYREEENGRGNFPPRFSGLQFPNYSSELNVNALELDDSALYLCASSLGRSTDTQYFGPGTRLTVL.

The chain employs TRBV15 and TRBJ1-2; D gene uncertain. The CDR3 spans 14 residues. Trimming pared 0 bases from V and 1 base from J, leaving 6 bases between. Germline CDR1 and CDR2: LNHNV and YYDKDF (reference sequence). The CDR3 bases are TGTGCCACCAGCAGAGACGCTAGTAACTATGGCTACACCTTC. Its protein is CATSRDASNYGYTF.

The V gene is TRBV12-3 or TRBV12-4, the J gene TRBJ1-6, with D tentatively TRBD1 (6 bases). Deletions cut 5 bases from V and 6 bases from J, with 8 bases between. CDR3 length: 13 residues. CDR3 nucleotide sequence: TGTGCCAGCAGTACAGGGATTAATTCACCCCTCCACTTT. Its protein product is CASSTGINSPLHF.

This chain joins TRBV28 and TRBJ2-2; 7 bases line up with TRBD2. CDR3 length: 13 amino acids. CDR1 MDHEN and CDR2 SYDVKM come from the germline V gene. With V trimmed by 8 bases and J by 4 bases, 4 bases remained unmatched. The CDR3 here is CASGEGATGELFF. The CDR3 bases are TGTGCCAGCGGGGAGGGTGCCACCGGGGAGCTGTTTTTT.

The chain links TRBV18 to TRBJ1-1; TRBD1 might be the D (6 bases). The length of the CDR3 is 13 residues. The germline V gene encodes CDR1 KGHSH and CDR2 LQKENI. Trimming cost V 3 bases and J 12 bases, with 17 bases left between them. DNA for the CDR3: TGTGCCAGCTCACCGGGGCGCCGGGACACGCCTTTCTTT. This codes for CASSPGRRDTPFF. The full variable domain, with the rest looked up from reference TRBV18 and TRBJ1-1, is NAGVMQNPRHLVRRRGQEARLRCSPMKGHSHVYWYRQLPEEGLKFMVYLQKENIIDESGMPKERFSAEFPKEGPSILRIQQVVRGDSAAYFCASSPGRRDTPFFGQGTRLTVV.

A few counts support this clone. This sequence joins TRBV11-3 and TRBJ1-2; D perhaps matches TRBD1 (6 bases). Germline CDR1 is SGHNT and CDR2 is YENEEA. The CDR3 sequence is 15 residues long. V was trimmed by 6 bases and J by 4 bases, leaving 18 bases between them. In DNA form, the CDR3 reads TGTGCCAGCAGGACAATTGGGGGGGCCGCCTATGGCTACACCTTC. Its protein product is CASRTIGGAAYGYTF.

This rearrangement joins TRBV2 to TRBJ2-5; D is unresolved. V lost 4 bases and J 4 bases, leaving 4 bases between the germline ends. Per the germline V gene, CDR1 is SNHLY and CDR2 is FYNNEI. The CDR3 has 11 amino acids. The CDR3 DNA reads TGTGCCAGCAGTGTATTAGAGACCCAGTACTTC. It yields the protein CASSVLETQYF.

The CDR3 loop reads CASSEAWSGTFGANVLTF. For the CDR3, the DNA is TGTGCCAGCAGTGAAGCGTGGTCAGGGACTTTTGGGGCCAACGTCCTGACTTTC. The V gene is TRBV6-1, the J gene TRBJ2-6; a weak D match, TRBD2 (6 bases). There are 18 residues in the CDR3. The germline V gene has CDR1 MNHNS and CDR2 SASEGT. Trimming took 0 bases from V and 3 from J, leaving 15 bases between them.

The V gene is TRBV5-1, the J gene TRBJ2-2; 8 bases agree with TRBD1. The CDR3 loop spans 16 amino acids. The germline CDR1 and CDR2 sequences are SGHRS and YFSETQ. The trim removed 6 bases at V and 3 bases at J, leaving 10 bases unmatched. The chain's CDR3 is CASNMLGTGDTGELFF. CDR3 DNA: TGCGCCAGCAACATGCTTGGGACAGGAGACACCGGGGAGCTGTTTTTT.

The rearrangement uses TRBV5-1 and TRBJ2-7, with D possibly TRBD1 on 5 matching bases. With 2 bases removed from V and 2 bases from J, the gap between germline ends came to 8 bases. The CDR3 spans 13 residues. Per germline, CDR1 SGHRS and CDR2 YFSETQ. The CDR3 nucleotides are TGCGCCAGCAGCTTTGACAGAACCTACGAGCAGTACTTC. Protein sequence: CASSFDRTYEQYF.

This chain links TRBV25-1 with TRBJ1-6; D not certain. Trimming shortened V by 5 bases and J by 8 bases, and 10 bases separated the two germline ends. The V gene's germline CDR1 is MGHDK and CDR2 SYGVNS. The CDR3 contains 13 residues. CDR3 region: CASSPGAHSPLHF. The CDR3 nucleotides are TGTGCCAGCAGTCCGGGTGCACATTCACCCCTCCACTTT.

This clone has just one count. The chain employs TRBV6-5 and TRBJ2-5, with TRBD1 as a possible D gene (6 bases). The CDR3 runs 14 residues. Germline lookup yields CDR1 MNHEY and CDR2 SVGAGI. V lost 6 bases and J lost 4, with 15 bases in between. The CDR3 coding sequence is TGTGCCAGCAGCCCGGGACCAGGGGCAGAGACCCAGTACTTC. Protein product: CASSPGPGAETQYF.

The chain has TRBV5-6 and TRBJ1-5; D not resolved. CDR3 size: 13 residues. Deletions cut 2 bases from V and 0 bases from J, with 3 bases between. Germline lookup yields CDR1 SGHDT and CDR2 YYEEEE. CDR3 region: CASSLASNQPQHF. The CDR3 DNA reads as TGTGCCAGCAGCTTAGCTAGCAATCAGCCCCAGCATTTT. Using reference TRBV5-6 and TRBJ1-5 for the parts outside the CDR3, the full variable domain is DAGVTQSPTHLIKTRGQQVTLRCSPKSGHDTVSWYQQALGQGPQFIFQYYEEEERQRGNFPDRFSGHQFPNYSSELNVNALLLGDSALYLCASSLASNQPQHFGDGTRLSIL.

This chain links TRBV11-2 with TRBJ2-5, with 9 bases that match TRBD2. Trimming took 1 base from V and 5 from J; bases not matched to a gene: 8. The CDR3 extends over 16 amino acids. Germline V gene data show CDR1 as SGHAT and CDR2 as FQNNGV. The DNA for the CDR3 is TGTGCCAGCAGCTTAGGTCTAGCGGGGTTGAGGGAGACCCAGTACTTC. Amino acids: CASSLGLAGLRETQYF.

This clone was seen once. The J gene is TRBJ2-5, the V gene TRBV15; D remains ambiguous. CDR3 length: 13 amino acids. V was cut by 0 bases and J by 5 bases, with 7 bases left in between. CDR1 is LNHNV, CDR2 YYDKDF, per germline (reference sequence). Here the CDR3 DNA reads TGTGCCACCAGCAGAGATCTAATGGAGACCCAGTACTTC. It translates to CATSRDLMETQYF.

This clone has just a few counts. The chain uses TRBV11-2 and TRBJ2-7, with 8 bases lining up with TRBD2. CDR1 and CDR2 (germline): SGHAT, FQNNGV. V lost 3 bases to trimming and J lost 2 bases; unmatched junction nucleotides: 6. CDR3 length: 15 amino acids. CDR3 in DNA: TGTGCCAGCAGCTTGCTTGCGGGGGGTGCCTACGAGCAGTACTTC. Translated: CASSLLAGGAYEQYF.